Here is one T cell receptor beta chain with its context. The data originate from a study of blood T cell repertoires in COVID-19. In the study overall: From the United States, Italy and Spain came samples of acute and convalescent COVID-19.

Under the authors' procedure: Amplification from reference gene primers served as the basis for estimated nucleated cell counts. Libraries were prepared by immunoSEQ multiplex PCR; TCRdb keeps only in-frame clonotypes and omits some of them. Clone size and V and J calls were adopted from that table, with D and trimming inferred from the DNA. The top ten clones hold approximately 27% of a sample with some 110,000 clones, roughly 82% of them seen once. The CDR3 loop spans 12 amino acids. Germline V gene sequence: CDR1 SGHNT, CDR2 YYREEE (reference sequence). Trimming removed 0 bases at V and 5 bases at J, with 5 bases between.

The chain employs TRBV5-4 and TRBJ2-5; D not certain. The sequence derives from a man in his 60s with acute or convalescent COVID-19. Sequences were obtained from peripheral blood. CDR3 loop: CASSLDRETQYF. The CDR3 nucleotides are TGTGCCAGCAGCTTGGACCGGGAGACCCAGTACTTC. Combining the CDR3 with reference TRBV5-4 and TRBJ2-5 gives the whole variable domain ETGVTQSPTHLIKTRGQQVTLRCSSQSGHNTVSWYQQALGQGPQFIFQYYREEENGRGNFPPRFSGLQFPNYSSELNVNALELDDSALYLCASSLDRETQYFGPGTRLLVL.